One and the same sample provided the 9 T cell receptor beta chains below, sequenced in a study of T cell clones after liver transplantation. Sequencing was performed with immunoSEQ multiplex PCR; in TCRdb, only in-frame clones are kept and a portion is missing. This sample yields 55,000 to 75,000 clones, of which about 73% are seen a single time; 2.8% belongs to the top ten. The input for sequencing was CD4+ T cells from blood, taken at the approximately 16-month timepoint. These receptors all come from a human patient who received a liver transplant. These T cells may partly come from the graft donor.

This rearrangement joins TRBV5-1 to TRBJ2-3; a possible D gene is TRBD2 (6 bases). Trimming took off 1 base at V and 2 bases at J, with 11 bases between the two ends. Germline loops: CDR1 SGHRS, CDR2 YFSETQ. This CDR3 contains 15 residues. CDR3 DNA: TGCGCCAGCAGCTTGCGCGGGGTTCCCACAGATACGCAGTATTTT. Translation: CASSLRGVPTDTQYF.

A few counts support this clone. The CDR3 nucleotides read TGTGCCAGCAGGCTGGGACAGGTTACCTATGGCTACACCTTC. Residues: CASRLGQVTYGYTF. The rearrangement joins TRBV2 to TRBJ1-2; TRBD1 agrees at 8 bases. CDR1 is SNHLY and CDR2 is FYNNEI in the germline V gene. This CDR3 is built from 14 residues. V shed 6 bases, J shed 4 bases, and the junction held 7 bases outside the gene matches.

The genes are TRBV5-6 and TRBJ1-1, with D perhaps matching TRBD1 (5 bases). Germline CDR1 reads SGHDT; CDR2 reads YYEEEE. This CDR3 spans 14 amino acids. Trimming pared 0 bases from V and 3 bases from J, leaving 9 bases between. CDR3 in amino acids: CASSLVDSYTEAFF. The CDR3 DNA is TGTGCCAGCAGCTTGGTTGACAGCTACACTGAAGCTTTCTTT.

This chain links TRBV5-4 with TRBJ2-7; tentative D call: TRBD1 (5 bases). Germline values: CDR1 SGHNT, CDR2 YYREEE (reference sequence). The CDR3 runs to 12 residues. V was pared by 2 bases and J by 3 bases, with 6 bases between. CDR3: CASSFDSYEQYF. CDR3 in DNA: TGTGCCAGCAGCTTCGACAGCTACGAGCAGTACTTC. Full variable domain (missing parts from reference TRBV5-4 and TRBJ2-7): ETGVTQSPTHLIKTRGQQVTLRCSSQSGHNTVSWYQQALGQGPQFIFQYYREEENGRGNFPPRFSGLQFPNYSSELNVNALELDDSALYLCASSFDSYEQYFGPGTRLTVT.

This clone was picked up one time. This sequence joins TRBV5-4 and TRBJ2-3; unclear D gene. Germline assignment: CDR1 SGHNT and CDR2 YYREEE (reference sequence). V was clipped by 1 base and J by 4 bases, with 7 bases between them. The CDR3 runs 13 residues. CDR3 bases: TGTGCCAGCAGCTTGCCAGATCCAGATACGCAGTATTTT. This translates into CASSLPDPDTQYF. The variable domain in full, completed from reference TRBV5-4 and TRBJ2-3, reads ETGVTQSPTHLIKTRGQQVTLRCSSQSGHNTVSWYQQALGQGPQFIFQYYREEENGRGNFPPRFSGLQFPNYSSELNVNALELDDSALYLCASSLPDPDTQYFGPGTRLTVL.

The chain combines TRBV27 with TRBJ2-7; 15 positions match TRBD2. CDR3 length: 17 amino acids. The germline V gene encodes CDR1 MNHEY and CDR2 SMNVEV (reference sequence). V lost 4 bases to trimming and J lost 6 bases; unmatched junction nucleotides: 10. The CDR3 is CASSSRTSGGARPEQYF. In DNA form, the CDR3 reads TGTGCCAGCAGTTCCCGGACTAGCGGGGGGGCTCGGCCCGAGCAGTACTTC.

The gene calls are TRBV9 and TRBJ2-1; TRBD2 aligns across 8 bases. Trimming at V came to 0 bases and at J to 7 bases, leaving 6 bases not matched to a gene. Germline CDR1 SGDLS, CDR2 YYNGEE. This CDR3 is built from 15 residues. The CDR3 loop reads CASSVVPGGVNEQFF. The CDR3, as DNA: TGTGCCAGCAGCGTAGTGCCGGGAGGGGTAAATGAGCAGTTCTTC.

The chain employs TRBV6-5 and TRBJ2-3; weak D call: TRBD2 (6 bases). The CDR3 is made up of 14 amino acids. The germline V and J ends were trimmed by 4 bases and 2 bases, with 10 bases remaining between them. CDR1 MNHEY and CDR2 SVGAGI come from the germline V gene. As DNA, the CDR3 is TGTGCCAGCAGTTTTCGGGGGAACACAGATACGCAGTATTTT. Translating gives CASSFRGNTDTQYF.

This rearrangement joins TRBV7-9 to TRBJ1-1; no definite D call. The CDR3 contains 12 residues. The germline CDR1 and CDR2 sequences are SEHNR and FQNEAQ (reference sequence). V was shortened by 1 base and J by 6 bases, with 6 bases between the two germline ends. CDR3 loop: CASSLVVAEAFF. The CDR3 region has the DNA TGTGCCAGCAGCTTAGTGGTCGCTGAAGCTTTCTTT.